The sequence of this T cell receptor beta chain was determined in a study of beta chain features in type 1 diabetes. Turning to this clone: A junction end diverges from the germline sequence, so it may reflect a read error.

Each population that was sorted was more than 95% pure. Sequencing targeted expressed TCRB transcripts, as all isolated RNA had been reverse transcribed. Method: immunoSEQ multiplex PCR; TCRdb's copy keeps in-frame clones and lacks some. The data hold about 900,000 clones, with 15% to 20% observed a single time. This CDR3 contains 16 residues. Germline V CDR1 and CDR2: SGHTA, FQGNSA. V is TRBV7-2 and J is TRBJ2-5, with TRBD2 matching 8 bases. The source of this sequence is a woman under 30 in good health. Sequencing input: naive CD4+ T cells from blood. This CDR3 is CASSLGRTSGSEIMHF. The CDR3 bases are TGTGCCAGCAGCTTAGGGCGAACTAGCGGATCAGAGATCATGCACTTC.